This T cell receptor (beta chain) was sequenced in a study of blood T cells in healthy people across ages. Sample-barcoded 5' priming and a J-beta primer mix drove a second PCR of about 6 to 12 cycles. TCRdb used MiXCR to reprocess the 5' RACE reads, holding one entry per CDR3 protein. The sample includes 1.5 million to 2 million distinct CDR3 sequences, 40% to 55% of them seen just once. This TCR came from a woman aged 40 to 50 in good health. The sequenced sample was blood.

The CDR3, as DNA: TGTGCCAGCAGCAGTTTGCCTGGGGCCAACGTCCTGACTTTC. It yields the protein CASSSLPGANVLTF. J is TRBJ2-6 and V is TRBV27; D ambiguous. V was pared by 6 bases and J by 2 bases, with 8 bases between. CDR1 and CDR2 from the germline V gene are MNHEY and SMNVEV (reference sequence). This CDR3 contains 14 residues.